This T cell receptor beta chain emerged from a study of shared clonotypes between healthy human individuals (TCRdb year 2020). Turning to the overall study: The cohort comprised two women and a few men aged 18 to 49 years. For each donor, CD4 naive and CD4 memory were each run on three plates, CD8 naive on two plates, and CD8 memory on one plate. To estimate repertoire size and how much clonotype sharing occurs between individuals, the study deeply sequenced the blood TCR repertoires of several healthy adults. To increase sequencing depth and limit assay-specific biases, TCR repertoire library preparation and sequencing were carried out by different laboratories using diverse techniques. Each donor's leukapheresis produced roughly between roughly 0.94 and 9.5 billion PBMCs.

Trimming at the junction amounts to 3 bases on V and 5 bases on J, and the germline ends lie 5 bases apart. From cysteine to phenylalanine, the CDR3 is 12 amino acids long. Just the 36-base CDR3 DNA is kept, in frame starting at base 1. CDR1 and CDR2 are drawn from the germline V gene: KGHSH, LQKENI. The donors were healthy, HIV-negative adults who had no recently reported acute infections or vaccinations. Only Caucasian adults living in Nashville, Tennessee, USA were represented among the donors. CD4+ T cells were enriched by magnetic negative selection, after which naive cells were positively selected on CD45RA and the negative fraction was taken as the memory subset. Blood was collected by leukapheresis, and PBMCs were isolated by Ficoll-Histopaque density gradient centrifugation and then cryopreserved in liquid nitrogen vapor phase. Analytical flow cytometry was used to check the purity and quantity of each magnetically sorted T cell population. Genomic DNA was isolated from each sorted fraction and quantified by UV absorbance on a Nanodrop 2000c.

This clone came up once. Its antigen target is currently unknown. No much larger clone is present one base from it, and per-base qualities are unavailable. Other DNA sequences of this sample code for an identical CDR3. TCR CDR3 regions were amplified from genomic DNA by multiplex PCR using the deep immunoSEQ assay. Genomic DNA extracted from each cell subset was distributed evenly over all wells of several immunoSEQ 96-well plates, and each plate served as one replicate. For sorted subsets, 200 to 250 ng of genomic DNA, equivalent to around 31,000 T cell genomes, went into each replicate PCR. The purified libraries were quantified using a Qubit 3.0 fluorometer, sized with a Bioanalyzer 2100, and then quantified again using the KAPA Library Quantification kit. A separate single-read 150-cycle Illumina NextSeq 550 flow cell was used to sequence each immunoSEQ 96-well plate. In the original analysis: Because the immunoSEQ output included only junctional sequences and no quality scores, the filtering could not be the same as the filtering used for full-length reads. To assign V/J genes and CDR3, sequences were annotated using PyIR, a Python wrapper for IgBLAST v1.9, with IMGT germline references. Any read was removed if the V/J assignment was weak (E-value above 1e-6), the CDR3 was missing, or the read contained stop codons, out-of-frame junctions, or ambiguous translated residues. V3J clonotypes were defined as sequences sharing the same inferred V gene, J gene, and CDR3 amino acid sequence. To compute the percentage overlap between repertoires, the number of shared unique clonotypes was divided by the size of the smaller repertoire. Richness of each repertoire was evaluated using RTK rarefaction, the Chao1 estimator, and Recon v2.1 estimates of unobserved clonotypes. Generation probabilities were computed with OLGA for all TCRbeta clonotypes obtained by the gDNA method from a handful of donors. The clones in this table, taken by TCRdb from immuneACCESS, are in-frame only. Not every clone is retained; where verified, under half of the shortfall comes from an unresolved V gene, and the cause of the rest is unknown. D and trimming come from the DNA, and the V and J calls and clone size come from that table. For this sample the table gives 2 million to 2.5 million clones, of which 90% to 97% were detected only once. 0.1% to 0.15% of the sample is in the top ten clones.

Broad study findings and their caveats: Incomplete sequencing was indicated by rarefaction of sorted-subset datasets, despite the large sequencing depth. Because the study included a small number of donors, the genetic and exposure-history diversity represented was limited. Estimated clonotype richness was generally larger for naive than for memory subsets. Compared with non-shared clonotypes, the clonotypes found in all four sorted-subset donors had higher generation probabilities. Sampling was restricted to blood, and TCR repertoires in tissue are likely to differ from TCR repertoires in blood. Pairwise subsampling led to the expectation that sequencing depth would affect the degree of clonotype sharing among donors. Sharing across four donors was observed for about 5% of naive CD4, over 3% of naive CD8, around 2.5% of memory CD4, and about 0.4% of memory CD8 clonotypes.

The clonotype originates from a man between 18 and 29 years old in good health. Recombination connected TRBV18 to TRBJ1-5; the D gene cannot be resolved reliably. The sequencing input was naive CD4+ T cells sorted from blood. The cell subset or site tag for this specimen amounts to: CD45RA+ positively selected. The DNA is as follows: TGTGCCAGCTCACCCCCCGATCAGCCCCAGCATTTT. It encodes CASSPPDQPQHF.